This is a list of T cell receptor beta chains from one sample in a study of T cells after yellow fever vaccination. TCRdb fed the 5' RACE reads into MiXCR, producing one record per CDR3 protein. In the table there are hundreds of thousands of distinct CDR3 sequences, about 12% of which are singletons. Sample: PBMCs, taken on the day of the yellow fever booster vaccination. Receptors originate from a man aged 30 to 39 who received the YFV17D yellow fever vaccine. Each CDR3 is given without its conserved first and last residue. A clone size is listed for some rows: how often the clone was seen (once, few, many), or a class if it is expanded.

abundance	v_gene	len	CDR3aa
many	TRBV7-9	13	ASSPGLAAYNEQF
-	TRBV7-2	15	ASSATTSGRGEDTQY
-	TRBV20-1	11	SAPGQGALGYT
many	TRBV9	10	ASSPFGNEQF
-	TRBV11-2	13	ASSFNSGVRYEQY
few	TRBV27	12	ASRSGLAFNEQY
-	TRBV12-3/TRBV12-4	14	ASSLGGRGYNSPLH
-	TRBV3-1	11	ASRARTGYTQY
-	TRBV10-3	11	AISEILTETQY
few	TRBV4-3	13	ASSQDAEANYGYT
many	TRBV19	13	ASSIGRGQVDTQY
few	TRBV30	12	AWSRGRVTGELF
few	TRBV4-1	13	ASSKSPAEQETQY
-	TRBV6-1	14	ASRTSGRRGADTQY
few	TRBV11-2	14	ASSFLSPSGTYEQY
few	TRBV30	13	AWSPSGSINQPQH
-	TRBV29-1	10	SVESSDYGYT
-	TRBV5-1	11	ASSRQGGDEQF
once	TRBV20-1	10	SARSWSWDYT
few	TRBV27	13	ASSSRRGGRYGYT
-	TRBV6-5	13	ASSYSDGYNSPLH
few	TRBV29-1	12	SVATGGEGKKLF
-	TRBV21-1	14	ASSKTSGREGDEQF
-	TRBV30	13	AWGQTSSSYNEQF
-	TRBV12-3/TRBV12-4	14	ASSQGGRLVSDTQY
-	TRBV20-1	15	SAGALAGVGAGYEPY
-	TRBV7-2	12	ASSLQAGVVEQY
many	TRBV5-1	13	ASSLGLAGMGEQF